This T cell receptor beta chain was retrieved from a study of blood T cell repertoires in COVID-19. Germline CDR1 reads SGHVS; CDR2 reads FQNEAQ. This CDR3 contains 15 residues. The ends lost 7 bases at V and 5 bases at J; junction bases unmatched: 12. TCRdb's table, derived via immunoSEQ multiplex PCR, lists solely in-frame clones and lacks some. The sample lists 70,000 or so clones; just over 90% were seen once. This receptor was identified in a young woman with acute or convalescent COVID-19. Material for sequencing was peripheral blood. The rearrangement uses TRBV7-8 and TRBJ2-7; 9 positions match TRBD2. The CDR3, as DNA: TGTGCCAGCACTCCGCGGGAGGGCCTTTCAGACGAGCAGTACTTC. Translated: CASTPREGLSDEQYF.